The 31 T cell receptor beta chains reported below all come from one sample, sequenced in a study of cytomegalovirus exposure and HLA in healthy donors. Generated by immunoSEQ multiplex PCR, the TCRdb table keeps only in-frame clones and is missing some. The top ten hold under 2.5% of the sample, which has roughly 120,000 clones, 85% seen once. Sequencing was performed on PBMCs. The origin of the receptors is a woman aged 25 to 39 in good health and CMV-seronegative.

In DNA, the CDR3 is TGTGCTAGTGGTGGCCGGGACAGGGGTTCTCAGCCCCAGCATTTT. Translated: CASGGRDRGSQPQHF. The genes are TRBV12-5 and TRBJ1-5; 10 bases align to TRBD1. Germline values: CDR1 LGHNT, CDR2 FRNRAP. J was trimmed by 6 bases and V by 5 bases; bases with no gene match: 7. This CDR3 is built from 15 residues.

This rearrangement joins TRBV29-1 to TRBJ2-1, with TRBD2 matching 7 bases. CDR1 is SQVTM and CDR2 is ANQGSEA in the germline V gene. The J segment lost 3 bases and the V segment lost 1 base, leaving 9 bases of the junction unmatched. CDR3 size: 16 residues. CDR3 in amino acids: CSVEVSGTKLYNEQFF. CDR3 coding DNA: TGCAGCGTTGAAGTGAGCGGGACGAAACTCTACAATGAGCAGTTCTTC.

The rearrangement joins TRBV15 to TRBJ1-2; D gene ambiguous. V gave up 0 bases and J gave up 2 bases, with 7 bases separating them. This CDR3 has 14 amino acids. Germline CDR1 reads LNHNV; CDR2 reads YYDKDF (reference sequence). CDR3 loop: CATSREVQNYGYTF. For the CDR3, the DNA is TGTGCCACCAGCAGAGAAGTTCAGAACTATGGCTACACCTTC.

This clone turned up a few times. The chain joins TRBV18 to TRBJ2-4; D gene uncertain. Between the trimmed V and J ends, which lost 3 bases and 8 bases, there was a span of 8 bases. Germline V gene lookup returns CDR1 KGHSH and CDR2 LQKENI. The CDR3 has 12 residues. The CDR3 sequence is CASSPSADIQYF. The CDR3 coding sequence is TGTGCCAGCTCACCTAGTGCGGACATTCAGTACTTC.

The CDR3 DNA follows: TGTGCCAGCAGCTTCCGACAGATTACCTACGAGCAGTACTTC. It codes for CASSFRQITYEQYF. The chain is built from TRBV7-4 and TRBJ2-7; D may be TRBD1 (5 bases). The CDR3 consists of 14 residues. Germline V CDR1 and CDR2: SGHVT, SQSDAQ. V shed 3 bases and J shed 2 bases, with 11 bases lying between them.

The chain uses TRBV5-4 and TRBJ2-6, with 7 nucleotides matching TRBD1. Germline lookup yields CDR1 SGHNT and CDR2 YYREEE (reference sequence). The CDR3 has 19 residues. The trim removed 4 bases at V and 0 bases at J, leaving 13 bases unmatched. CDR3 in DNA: TGTGCCAGCAGCCTATCCTTAAGGACAGGAGGCTCTGGGGCCAACGTCCTGACTTTC. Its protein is CASSLSLRTGGSGANVLTF.

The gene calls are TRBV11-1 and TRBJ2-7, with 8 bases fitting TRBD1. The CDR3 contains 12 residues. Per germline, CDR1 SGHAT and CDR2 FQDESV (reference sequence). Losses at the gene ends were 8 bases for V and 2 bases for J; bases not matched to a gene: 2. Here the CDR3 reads CASRDRPYEQYF. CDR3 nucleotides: TGTGCCAGCCGGGACAGGCCCTACGAGCAGTACTTC.

The CDR3 sequence: CASSPPRGGTHTDTQYF. The CDR3 bases are TGTGCCAGCAGCCCCCCCCGGGGGGGTACCCACACAGATACGCAGTATTTT. J is TRBJ2-3 and V is TRBV28, with 8 nucleotides matching TRBD2. The CDR3 consists of 17 residues. V shed 6 bases and J 2 bases; nucleotides not matched to a gene: 13. The germline V gene encodes CDR1 MDHEN and CDR2 SYDVKM.

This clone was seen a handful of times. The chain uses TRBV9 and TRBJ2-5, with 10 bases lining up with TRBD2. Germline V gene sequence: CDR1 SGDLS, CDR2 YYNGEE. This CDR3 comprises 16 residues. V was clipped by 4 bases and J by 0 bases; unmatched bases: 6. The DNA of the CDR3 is TGTGCCAGCAGCACTCGGACTAGCGGCTACCAAGAGACCCAGTACTTC. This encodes CASSTRTSGYQETQYF.

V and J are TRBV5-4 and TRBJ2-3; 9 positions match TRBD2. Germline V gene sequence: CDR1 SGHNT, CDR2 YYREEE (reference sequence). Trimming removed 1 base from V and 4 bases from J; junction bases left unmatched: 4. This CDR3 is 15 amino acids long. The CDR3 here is CASSLSRGGADTQYF. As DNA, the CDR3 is TGTGCCAGCAGCTTGTCGCGCGGGGGGGCAGATACGCAGTATTTT.

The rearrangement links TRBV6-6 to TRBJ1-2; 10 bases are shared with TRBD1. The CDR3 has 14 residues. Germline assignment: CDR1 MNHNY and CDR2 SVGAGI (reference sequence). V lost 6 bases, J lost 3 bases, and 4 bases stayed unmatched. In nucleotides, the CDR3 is TGTGCCAGCAGCAGGACAGGGGGGGACTATGGCTACACCTTC. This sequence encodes CASSRTGGDYGYTF.

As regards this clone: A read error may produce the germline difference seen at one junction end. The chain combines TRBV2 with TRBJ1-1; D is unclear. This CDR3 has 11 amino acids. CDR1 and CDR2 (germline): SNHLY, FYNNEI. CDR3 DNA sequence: TGTGCCAGCAGTGAAATCGGACTTAACATCTTT. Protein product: CASSEIGLNIF.

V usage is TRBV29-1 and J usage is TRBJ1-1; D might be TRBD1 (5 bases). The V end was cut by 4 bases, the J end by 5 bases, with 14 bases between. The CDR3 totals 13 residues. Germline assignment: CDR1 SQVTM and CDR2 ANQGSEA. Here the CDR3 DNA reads TGCAGCGTTGGAGGCGGGGGTCGGACTGAAGCTTTCTTT. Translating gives CSVGGGGRTEAFF.

CDR3 coding DNA: TGTGCCAGCAGGCGGGACAGGCCTATGAACATTCAGTACTTC. Translated: CASRRDRPMNIQYF. The chain recombines TRBV2 with TRBJ2-4; 8 nucleotides align to TRBD1. Germline V gene data show CDR1 as SNHLY and CDR2 as FYNNEI. With V trimmed by 6 bases and J by 7 bases, 8 bases remained unmatched. This CDR3 contains 14 residues.

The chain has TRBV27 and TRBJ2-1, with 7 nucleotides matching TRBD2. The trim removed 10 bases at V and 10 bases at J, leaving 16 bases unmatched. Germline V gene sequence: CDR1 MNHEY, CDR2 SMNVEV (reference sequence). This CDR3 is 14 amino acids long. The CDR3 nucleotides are TGTGCCACCCACGGGCGGGGGAGCCTCTTCGAGCAGTTCTTC. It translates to CATHGRGSLFEQFF.

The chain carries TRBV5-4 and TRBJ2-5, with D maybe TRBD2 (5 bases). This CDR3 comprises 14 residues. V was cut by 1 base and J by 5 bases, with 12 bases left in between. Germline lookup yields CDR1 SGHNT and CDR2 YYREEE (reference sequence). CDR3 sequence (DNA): TGTGCCAGCAGCTTGAAGTCGGGCGGGGAGACCCAGTACTTC. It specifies CASSLKSGGETQYF.

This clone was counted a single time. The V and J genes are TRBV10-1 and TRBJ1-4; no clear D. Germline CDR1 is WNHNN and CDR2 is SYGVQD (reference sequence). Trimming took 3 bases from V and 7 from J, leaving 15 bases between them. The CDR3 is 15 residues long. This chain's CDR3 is CASSEGGPRAEKLFF. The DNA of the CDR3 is TGCGCCAGCAGTGAAGGAGGGCCGCGAGCTGAAAAACTGTTTTTT.

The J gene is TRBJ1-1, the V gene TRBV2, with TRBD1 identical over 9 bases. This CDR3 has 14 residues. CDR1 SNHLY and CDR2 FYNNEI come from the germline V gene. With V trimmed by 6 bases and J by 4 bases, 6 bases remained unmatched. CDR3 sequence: CASRNRGLGTEAFF. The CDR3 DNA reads TGTGCCAGCAGAAACAGGGGGCTGGGCACTGAAGCTTTCTTT.

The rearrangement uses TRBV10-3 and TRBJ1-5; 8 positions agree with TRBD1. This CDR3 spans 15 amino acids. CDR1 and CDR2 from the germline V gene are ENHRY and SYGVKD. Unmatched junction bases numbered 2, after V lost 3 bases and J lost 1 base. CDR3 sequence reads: CAISETGGSNQPQHF. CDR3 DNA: TGTGCCATCAGTGAAACAGGGGGAAGCAATCAGCCCCAGCATTTT.

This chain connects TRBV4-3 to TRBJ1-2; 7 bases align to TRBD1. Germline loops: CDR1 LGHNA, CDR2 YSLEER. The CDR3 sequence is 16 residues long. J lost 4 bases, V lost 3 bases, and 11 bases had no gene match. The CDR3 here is CASSQDFQGVGYGYTF. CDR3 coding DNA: TGCGCCAGCAGCCAGGATTTTCAGGGGGTCGGCTATGGCTACACCTTC.

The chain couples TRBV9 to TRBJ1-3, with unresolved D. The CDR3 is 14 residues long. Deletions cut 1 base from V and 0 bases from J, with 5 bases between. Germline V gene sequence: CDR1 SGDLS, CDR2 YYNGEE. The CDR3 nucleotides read TGTGCCAGCAGCGTAACAGACTCTGGAAACACCATATATTTT. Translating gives CASSVTDSGNTIYF.

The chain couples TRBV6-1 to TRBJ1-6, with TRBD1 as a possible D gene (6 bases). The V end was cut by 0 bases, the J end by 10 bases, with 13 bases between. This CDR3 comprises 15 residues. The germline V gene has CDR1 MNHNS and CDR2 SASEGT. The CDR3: CASSEAGTPKSPLHF. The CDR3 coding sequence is TGTGCCAGCAGTGAAGCGGGGACACCCAAATCACCCCTCCACTTT.

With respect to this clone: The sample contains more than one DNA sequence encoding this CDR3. CDR3 bases: TGTGCCAGCAGCGTATCCGGTAGCCAAGAGACCCAGTACTTC. Its translation is CASSVSGSQETQYF. The gene calls are TRBV9 and TRBJ2-5; D not certain. Per the germline V gene, CDR1 is SGDLS and CDR2 is YYNGEE. The V gene lost 1 base and the J gene lost 1 base, with 8 bases spanning the gap. The CDR3 extends over 14 amino acids.

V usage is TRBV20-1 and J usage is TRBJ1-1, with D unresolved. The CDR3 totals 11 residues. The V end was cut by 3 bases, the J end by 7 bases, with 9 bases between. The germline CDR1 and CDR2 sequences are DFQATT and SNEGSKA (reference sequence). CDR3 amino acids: CSARGAGEAFF. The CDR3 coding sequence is TGCAGTGCTAGGGGAGCTGGTGAAGCTTTCTTT.

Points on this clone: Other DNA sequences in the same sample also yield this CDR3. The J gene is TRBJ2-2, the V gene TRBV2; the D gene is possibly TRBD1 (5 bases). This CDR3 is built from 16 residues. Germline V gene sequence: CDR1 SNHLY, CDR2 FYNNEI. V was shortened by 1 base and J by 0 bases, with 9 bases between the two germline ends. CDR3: CASSEGGGANTGELFF. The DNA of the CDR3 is TGTGCCAGCAGTGAAGGGGGCGGCGCGAACACCGGGGAGCTGTTTTTT.

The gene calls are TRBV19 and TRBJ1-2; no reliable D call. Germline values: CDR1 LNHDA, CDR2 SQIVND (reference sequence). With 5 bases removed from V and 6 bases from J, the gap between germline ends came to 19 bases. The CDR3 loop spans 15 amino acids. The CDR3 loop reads CASSPRGPGGNGYTF. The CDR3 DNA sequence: TGTGCCAGTAGTCCCCGAGGCCCTGGCGGAAATGGCTACACCTTC.

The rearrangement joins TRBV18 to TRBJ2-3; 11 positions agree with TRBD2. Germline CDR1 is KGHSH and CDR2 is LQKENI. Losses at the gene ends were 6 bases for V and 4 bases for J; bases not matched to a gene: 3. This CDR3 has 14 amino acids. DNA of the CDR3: TGTGCCAGCTCCAGACTAGCGGGGTCAGATACGCAGTATTTT. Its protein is CASSRLAGSDTQYF.

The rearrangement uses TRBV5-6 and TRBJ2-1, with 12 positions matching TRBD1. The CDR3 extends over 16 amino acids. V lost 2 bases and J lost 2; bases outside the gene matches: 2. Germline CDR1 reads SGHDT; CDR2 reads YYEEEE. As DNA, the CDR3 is TGTGCCAGCAGCTTTGGGACAGGGGGCGCCTACAATGAGCAGTTCTTC. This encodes CASSFGTGGAYNEQFF.

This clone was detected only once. The CDR3 DNA sequence: TGTGCAAGTCGCTCACAGGAAAACTACAATGAGCAGTTCTTC. It specifies CASRSQENYNEQFF. The chain uses TRBV12-2 and TRBJ2-1; TRBD1, the table's D call, was not compared with the DNA. TRBV12-2 is a pseudogene. The CDR3 extends over 14 amino acids.

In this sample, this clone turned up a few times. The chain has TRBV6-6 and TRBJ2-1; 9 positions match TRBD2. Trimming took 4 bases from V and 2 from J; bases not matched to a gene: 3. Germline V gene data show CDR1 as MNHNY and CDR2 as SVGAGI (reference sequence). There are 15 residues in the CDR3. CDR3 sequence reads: CASSWAGGTYNEQFF. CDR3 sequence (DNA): TGTGCCAGCAGTTGGGCGGGGGGGACCTACAATGAGCAGTTCTTC.

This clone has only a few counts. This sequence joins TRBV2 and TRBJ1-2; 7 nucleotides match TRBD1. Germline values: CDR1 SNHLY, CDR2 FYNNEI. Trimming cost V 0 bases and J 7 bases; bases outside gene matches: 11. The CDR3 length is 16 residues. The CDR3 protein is CASSEALRGRGSGYTF. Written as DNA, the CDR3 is TGTGCCAGCAGTGAAGCGCTTCGGGGCAGGGGGAGTGGCTACACCTTC.